Listed here are 6 T cell receptor beta chains from one sample, sequenced in a study of blood T cell repertoires in COVID-19. The table came from immunoSEQ multiplex PCR; TCRdb's copy has only in-frame clones and leaves some out. Among 400,000 to 500,000 clones, 88% were seen once, and the ten largest hold approximately 2%. The sample taken for sequencing was PBMCs or T cells enriched from blood (not recorded which). The receptor set was obtained from a woman between 40 and 50 years old who had recovered from COVID-19.

The chain recombines TRBV2 with TRBJ2-1; 7 nucleotides line up with TRBD1. J gave up 3 bases and V 7 bases, and 12 bases lay outside the gene matches. This CDR3 contains 16 residues. Germline assignment: CDR1 SNHLY and CDR2 FYNNEI. This CDR3 reads CASNSYTGVVYNEQFF. As DNA, the CDR3 is TGTGCCAGCAACTCCTATACAGGGGTAGTCTACAATGAGCAGTTCTTC.

The chain couples TRBV18 to TRBJ2-5, with D tentatively TRBD1 (6 bases). Germline CDR1 reads KGHSH; CDR2 reads LQKENI. The CDR3 totals 14 residues. Deletions cut 4 bases from V and 1 base from J, with 10 bases between. CDR3 loop: CASSRGPPQETQYF. The CDR3 DNA is TGTGCCAGCTCACGGGGGCCCCCCCAAGAGACCCAGTACTTC.

The chain combines TRBV9 with TRBJ1-3; no reliable D call. The germline CDR1 and CDR2 sequences are SGDLS and YYNGEE. The CDR3 is 15 residues long. The V gene lost 0 bases and the J gene lost 4 bases, with 11 bases spanning the gap. This CDR3 reads CASSVEGSLGNTIYF. CDR3 nucleotides: TGTGCCAGCAGCGTAGAAGGGAGCCTAGGAAACACCATATATTTT.

This rearrangement joins TRBV11-3 to TRBJ2-5; 12 bases fit TRBD1. The ends lost 6 bases at V and 5 bases at J; junction bases unmatched: 4. The CDR3 sequence is 14 residues long. The V gene's germline CDR1 is SGHNT and CDR2 YENEEA. CDR3 amino acids: CASRGQGAGETQYF. The DNA of the CDR3 is TGTGCCAGCAGGGGACAGGGGGCAGGGGAGACCCAGTACTTC.

The genes are TRBV6-5 and TRBJ2-5, with 7 bases lining up with TRBD2. CDR1 and CDR2 from the germline V gene are MNHEY and SVGAGI. The J segment lost 5 bases and the V segment lost 6 bases, leaving 9 bases of the junction unmatched. The CDR3 totals 14 residues. CDR3 in amino acids: CASSATSFLETQYF. Written as DNA, the CDR3 is TGTGCCAGCAGCGCGACTAGCTTCCTGGAGACCCAGTACTTC.

The chain joins TRBV27 to TRBJ2-2, with D perhaps TRBD2 (5 bases). Between the trimmed V and J ends, which lost 3 bases and 1 base, there was a span of 12 bases. There are 16 residues in the CDR3. The germline V gene has CDR1 MNHEY and CDR2 SMNVEV (reference sequence). The CDR3 protein is CASSLNGVLNTGELFF. The CDR3 region has the DNA TGTGCCAGCAGTTTGAACGGGGTATTGAACACCGGGGAGCTGTTTTTT.